The clone carrying this TCR beta chain has ten or more counts. This sample is drawn from a study of regulatory T cells in long-lasting Graves disease. Looking at the study overall: Graves' patients who were just diagnosed had used antithyroid drugs for under 3 months.

With V trimmed by 0 bases and J by 15 bases, 10 bases remained unmatched. This CDR3 spans 13 amino acids. Germline values: CDR1 DFQATT, CDR2 SNEGSKA (reference sequence). Time point noted: newly diagnosed GD, antithyroid drugs for less than 3 months. The TCR library was made from RNA that had been extracted from PBMCs in TRIzol. In building TCR beta libraries, iRepertoire HTBI primers were used together with Arm-PCR of CDR3 regions. MiXCR was run by TCRdb on the multiplex PCR reads, yielding one entry per CDR3 protein. The repertoire holds 530,000 or so distinct CDR3 sequences, roughly 13% seen once, with roughly a tenth in the top ten. The data also belong to a second study, concerning T cells in Graves' hyperthyroidism and ophthalmopathy.

Sequenced here: peripheral blood mononuclear cells (PBMCs), sampled at new diagnosis, from a patient treated with antithyroid drugs. The receptor was derived from a man aged 25-45 years with Graves disease. The chain carries TRBV20-1 and TRBJ2-1; TRBD2 agrees at 8 bases. The CDR3 DNA is TGCAGTGCTAGAGAGGACACGGGAGGGCCGCCGTTCTTC. It encodes CSAREDTGGPPFF.